The rows below give T cell receptor beta chains drawn from one sample of a study of CD8+ T cells in alopecia areata. Libraries were prepared by immunoSEQ multiplex PCR; TCRdb keeps only in-frame clonotypes and omits some of them. The sample records over 90,000 clones, about nine tenths being singletons. The sequences come from CD8+ T cells sorted from blood, collected at approximately week 30, from a patient treated with tofacitinib. The receptor set was obtained from a human donor with alopecia areata. Each CDR3 is given with its conserved first and last residue. A D gene is named only where the DNA matches it firmly. Some rows mark clone size as missing; the rest say once, few, many or name a class of expanded clone.

TRBV5-4	TRBJ2-7	TRBD1	once	CASSSGTGGTYEQYF	TGTGCCAGCAGCTCCGGGACAGGGGGCACATACGAGCAGTACTTC
TRBV7-9	TRBJ1-2	TRBD1	once	CARGSEGADGYTF	TGTGCCCGAGGTTCGGAGGGGGCGGATGGCTACACCTTC
TRBV18	TRBJ2-7	-	-	CASSPPLGYEQYF	TGTGCCAGCTCACCACCTCTTGGGTACGAGCAGTACTTC
TRBV6-5	TRBJ2-2	-	-	CASSYSTTGTGELFF	TGTGCCAGCAGTTACTCGACCACTGGCACCGGGGAGCTGTTTTTT
TRBV29-1	TRBJ2-2	TRBD1	few	CSVADRVYPGELFF	TGCAGCGTAGCCGACAGGGTGTATCCCGGGGAGCTGTTTTTT
TRBV14	TRBJ2-2	-	-	CASSPWTTPTGELFF	TGTGCCAGCAGCCCCTGGACTACACCGACCGGGGAGCTGTTTTTT
TRBV5-4	TRBJ2-7	TRBD2	-	CASSLAGGDEQYF	TGTGCCAGCAGCTTGGCCGGGGGGGACGAGCAGTACTTC
TRBV27	TRBJ2-4	TRBD1	once	CASSHGTDIQYF	TGTGCCAGCAGCCACGGGACAGACATTCAGTACTTC
TRBV2	TRBJ2-1	TRBD1	once	CASSGQGIYNEQFF	TGTGCCAGCAGTGGACAGGGCATCTACAATGAGCAGTTCTTC
TRBV29-1	TRBJ2-7	TRBD2	-	CSARLAGAYEQYF	TGCAGCGCCCGACTAGCGGGGGCTTACGAGCAGTACTTC
TRBV29-1	TRBJ1-5	-	-	CSVEEEGSNQPQHF	TGCAGCGTTGAAGAGGAGGGTAGCAATCAGCCCCAGCATTTT
TRBV9	TRBJ1-3	-	-	CASSVGSSGNTIYF	TGTGCCAGCAGCGTCGGATCCTCTGGAAACACCATATATTTT
TRBV5-1	TRBJ2-1	-	-	CASSTGTNNEQFF	TGCGCCAGCAGCACCGGGACAAACAATGAGCAGTTCTTC
TRBV18	TRBJ1-5	-	-	CASSLSVGASSPQHF	TGTGCCAGCTCACTAAGTGTCGGAGCCTCCTCACCCCAGCATTTT
TRBV9	TRBJ1-2	TRBD1	-	CASSISGTGGYGYTF	TGTGCCAGCAGCATATCGGGGACAGGGGGATATGGCTACACCTTC
TRBV6-5	TRBJ2-7	-	-	CASSIGREQYF	TGTGCCAGCAGTATAGGCCGCGAGCAGTACTTC
TRBV7-9	TRBJ2-5	TRBD2	-	CASVTRGLAGDRETQYF	TGTGCCAGCGTCACACGAGGACTAGCGGGAGATAGAGAGACCCAGTACTTC
TRBV2	TRBJ2-2	TRBD2	-	CASSALAGSTGELFF	TGTGCCAGCAGCGCTCTAGCGGGGAGCACCGGGGAGCTGTTTTTT
TRBV6-1	TRBJ2-7	TRBD2	-	CASGRGNEQYF	TGTGCCAGCGGGAGGGGCAACGAGCAGTACTTC
TRBV4-1	TRBJ1-2	-	once	CASSPVRNYGYTF	TGCGCCAGCAGCCCAGTACGGAACTATGGCTACACCTTC
TRBV5-6	TRBJ2-1	-	few	CASSFRGNEQFF	TGTGCCAGCAGCTTCCGGGGGAATGAGCAGTTCTTC
TRBV27	TRBJ2-5	TRBD1	once	CASSNRDRRETQYF	TGTGCCAGCAGTAACCGGGACAGGCGGGAGACCCAGTACTTC
TRBV5-6	TRBJ2-1	-	-	CASSPFSGGNEQFF	TGTGCCAGCAGCCCGTTTTCAGGAGGGAATGAGCAGTTCTTC
TRBV6-4	TRBJ2-6	-	-	CASSDSWSSGANVLTF	TGTGCCAGCAGTGACTCATGGAGCTCTGGGGCCAACGTCCTGACTTTC
TRBV29-1	TRBJ2-5	-	-	CSVVLEGMGETQYF	TGCAGCGTTGTTCTCGAGGGAATGGGAGAGACCCAGTACTTC
TRBV7-6	TRBJ2-3	-	-	CASSFKTDSPSSTDTQYF	TGTGCCAGCAGCTTCAAAACGGACAGTCCTTCTAGCACAGATACGCAGTATTTT
TRBV19	TRBJ2-1	-	-	CASSISGEQFF	TGTGCCAGTAGTATCTCGGGTGAGCAGTTCTTC
TRBV10-2	TRBJ2-1	-	-	CASSEFTVSYNEQFF	TGCGCCAGCAGTGAATTCACCGTCTCCTACAATGAGCAGTTCTTC
TRBV2	TRBJ1-1	-	-	CASTRDQANTEAFF	TGTGCCAGCACCCGAGATCAGGCGAACACTGAAGCTTTCTTT
TRBV19	TRBJ2-7	-	-	CASRGQSDGGQYF	TGTGCCAGTAGAGGACAGTCGGACGGGGGGCAGTACTTC
TRBV13	TRBJ2-1	-	-	CASSPGLQASYNEQFF	TGTGCCAGCAGCCCAGGCCTGCAGGCCTCCTACAATGAGCAGTTCTTC
TRBV6-1	TRBJ2-1	-	-	CASSSGPGYNEQFF	TGTGCCAGCAGTTCGGGGCCGGGATACAATGAGCAGTTCTTC
TRBV30	TRBJ2-7	TRBD1	once	CAWSGDSYEQYF	TGTGCCTGGAGTGGGGACAGCTACGAGCAGTACTTC
TRBV30	TRBJ2-7	-	-	CAWSFSAEQYF	TGTGCCTGGAGTTTCAGCGCCGAGCAGTACTTC
TRBV27	TRBJ2-1	-	-	CASSLRDNYNEQFF	TGTGCCAGCAGTCTTCGGGACAACTACAATGAGCAGTTCTTC
TRBV29-1	TRBJ2-7	TRBD1	-	CSAWGGQGPYEQYF	TGCAGCGCCTGGGGGGGACAGGGGCCCTACGAGCAGTACTTC
TRBV27	TRBJ2-3	TRBD2	-	CATRLAALSTDTQYF	TGTGCCACCAGACTAGCGGCTTTATCCACAGATACGCAGTATTTT
TRBV29-1	TRBJ2-3	-	-	CSVEWGALEQTDTQYF	TGCAGCGTTGAATGGGGGGCCTTAGAACAGACAGATACGCAGTATTTT
TRBV11-2	TRBJ2-7	TRBD2	-	CASSLDSWGRERGSYEQYF	TGTGCCAGCAGCTTAGATAGTTGGGGGAGGGAACGAGGGTCCTACGAGCAGTACTTC
TRBV30	TRBJ2-4	-	-	CAVSGVENIQYF	TGTGCCGTTTCAGGGGTCGAAAACATTCAGTACTTC
TRBV5-8	TRBJ1-1	-	-	CASRGWDRAAGSMNTEAFF	TGTGCCAGCAGAGGGTGGGATAGGGCAGCCGGCAGTATGAACACTGAAGCTTTCTTT
TRBV29-1	TRBJ1-1	-	-	CSVEQGGPEAFF	TGCAGCGTGGAACAGGGAGGGCCTGAAGCTTTCTTT
TRBV7-9	TRBJ1-5	-	once	CASSLGGDSNQPQHF	TGTGCCAGCAGCTTAGGAGGGGATAGCAATCAGCCCCAGCATTTT
TRBV5-1	TRBJ2-6	-	-	CASSLAGGANVLTF	TGCGCCAGCAGCTTGGCGGGTGGGGCCAACGTCCTGACTTTC
TRBV19	TRBJ1-1	-	-	CASSTGISEAFF	TGTGCCAGTAGTACAGGGATTTCTGAAGCTTTCTTT
TRBV19	TRBJ2-7	-	-	CASSIEASVAYEQYF	TGTGCCAGTAGTATAGAAGCATCGGTAGCCTACGAGCAGTACTTC
TRBV4-1	TRBJ2-1	TRBD2	-	CASSLGGDYYNEQFF	TGCGCCAGCAGCCTTGGGGGGGACTATTACAATGAGCAGTTCTTC
TRBV9	TRBJ2-5	TRBD2	-	CASSGLPLAGQETQYF	TGTGCCAGCAGCGGCCTTCCCCTAGCGGGACAAGAGACCCAGTACTTC
TRBV4-1	TRBJ2-1	-	-	CASSHATSSEQFF	TGCGCCAGCAGCCATGCCACCAGTAGTGAGCAGTTCTTC
TRBV4-1	TRBJ2-7	TRBD1	-	CASSLFPGQGSLEQYF	TGCGCCAGCAGTCTTTTCCCGGGACAGGGTTCTCTCGAGCAGTACTTC
TRBV29-1	TRBJ2-5	-	few	CSLRQENQETQYF	TGCAGCCTTCGCCAGGAGAACCAAGAGACCCAGTACTTC